The clone carrying this T cell receptor (beta chain) was recorded at least ten times. These data come from a study of regulatory T cells in long-lasting Graves disease. About the study: Under 3 months of antithyroid drugs had been taken by newly diagnosed Graves' patients.

Time point in this sample: newly diagnosed GD, antithyroid drugs for less than 3 months. Extracted RNA from PBMCs served as the source of the TCR library. Clinicians diagnosed Graves' disease using American Thyroid Association guidelines. The authors built TCR beta libraries using iRepertoire HTBI primers and Arm-PCR of CDR3 regions. TCRdb reanalysed the multiplex PCR reads using MiXCR and keeps one entry per CDR3 protein. The top ten hold about 8.3% of the sample, which has around 450,000 distinct CDR3 sequences, around 16% seen once. This sample also belongs to another study, concerning T cells in Graves' hyperthyroidism and ophthalmopathy. That work adds: Clonotypes that were expanded in thyroid above 0.001 mostly appeared in blood too. Ophthalmopathy got predicted by the model a median approximately six months before its onset.

The clonotype originates from a woman aged 40 to 49 with Graves disease. Sequenced here: peripheral blood mononuclear cells (PBMCs), sampled at new diagnosis, from a patient treated with antithyroid drugs.

This CDR3 is CASSLGTSGSYGQETQYF. The CDR3 DNA reads TGTGCCAGCAGCTTGGGGACTAGCGGGAGTTATGGCCAAGAGACCCAGTACTTC. J is TRBJ2-1 and V is TRBV5-5; 13 bases map to TRBD2. The DNA end is more similar to TRBJ2-5, so the J call may be wrong. The CDR3 is 18 amino acids. From germline, CDR1 is SGHKS and CDR2 YYEKEE (reference sequence).